The rows below give T cell receptor beta chains drawn from one sample of a study of CD8+ T cells in alopecia areata. The repertoire was sequenced with immunoSEQ multiplex PCR; TCRdb's copy has only in-frame clones and lacks some. The table records 150,000 to 200,000 clones, roughly 60% of them present only once. The starting material was CD4+ T cells sorted from blood, obtained at week 24, from a patient treated with tofacitinib. The receptor source for this set is a human donor with alopecia areata. Each CDR3 is given with its conserved first and last residue. Each record gives: V gene, D gene, clone size, J gene, CDR3 DNA, CDR3 protein. The D gene is left open where the match is weak. Some rows mark clone size as missing; the rest say once, few, many or name a class of expanded clone.

>TRBV29-1|NA|once|TRBJ1-2
TGCAGCGTTGAAGCGGGCCGGGGTGGCTACACCTTC
CSVEAGRGGYTF
>TRBV29-1|NA|few|TRBJ1-1
TGCAGCGCCAGGACGGCATATGAAGCTTTCTTT
CSARTAYEAFF
>TRBV5-1|TRBD2|NA|TRBJ2-5
TGCGCCAGCAGCCCTGGACTAGCGGTGACCCAAGAGACCCAGTACTTC
CASSPGLAVTQETQYF
>TRBV29-1|NA|NA|TRBJ2-2
TGCAGCGTTGTCAGGGTTAGCGGCGGGGAGCTGTTTTTT
CSVVRVSGGELFF
>TRBV6-5|TRBD1|many|TRBJ2-1
TGTGCCAGCACCACGACAGGGGACAATGAGCAGTTCTTC
CASTTTGDNEQFF
>TRBV9|NA|NA|TRBJ2-1
TGTGCCAGCAGCGTCGATCAGGACAATGAGCAGTTCTTC
CASSVDQDNEQFF
>TRBV7-8|TRBD2|many|TRBJ2-5
TGTGCCAGCAGCCTCAGCGGGGGATTATACCAAGAGACCCAGTACTTC
CASSLSGGLYQETQYF
>TRBV10-3|NA|NA|TRBJ1-5
TGTGCCATGGCCACGGACCAAAATCAGCCCCAGCATTTT
CAMATDQNQPQHF
>TRBV27|NA|NA|TRBJ2-6
TGTGCCAGCAGTTTTTGGGTGGAAACTGGGGCCAACGTCCTGACTTTC
CASSFWVETGANVLTF
>TRBV30|NA|few|TRBJ2-2
TGTGCCTGGAGATCTAGGACAGCGAACACCGGGGAGCTGTTTTTT
CAWRSRTANTGELFF
>TRBV7-8|NA|medium-sized|TRBJ1-4
TGTGCCAGCAGCTTAGGGGGGCGGAGAGAAAAACTGTTTTTT
CASSLGGRREKLFF
>TRBV5-6|NA|few|TRBJ2-7
TGTGCCAGCAGCTTGTCGTGGCAGGGCAACCTCTACGAGCAGTACTTC
CASSLSWQGNLYEQYF
>TRBV9|NA|NA|TRBJ1-2
TGTGCCAGCAGCGTAGAACAGGGCGGTGCCTATGGCTACACCTTC
CASSVEQGGAYGYTF
>TRBV2|NA|few|TRBJ2-7
TGTGCCAGCAGTACCATCAACGAGCAGTACTTC
CASSTINEQYF
>TRBV6-5|NA|NA|TRBJ1-2
TGTGCCAGCCAAAAAAAGGGGGGCTATGGCTACACCTTC
CASQKKGGYGYTF
>TRBV7-6|NA|NA|TRBJ2-7
TGTGCCAGCAGGACTCGGCCCCTAGGCTTC
CASRTRPLGF
>TRBV5-1|NA|NA|TRBJ1-2
TGCGCCAGCAGCCCGGACACCTCCTATGGCTACACCTTC
CASSPDTSYGYTF
>TRBV7-3|NA|few|TRBJ1-5
TGTGCCAGCAGCTTGGACAGCAATCAGCCCCAGCATTTT
CASSLDSNQPQHF
>TRBV7-2|NA|few|TRBJ2-3
TGTGCCAGCAGCTCGCGGGGTTCCACAGATACGCAGTATTTT
CASSSRGSTDTQYF
>TRBV11-2|TRBD2|NA|TRBJ2-1
TGTGCCAGCAGCTTTGCAGCGGGGAAAAATGAGCAGTTCTTC
CASSFAAGKNEQFF
>TRBV30|NA|NA|TRBJ2-2
TGTGCCTTAGACAGGGAGGGCACCGGGGAGCTGTTTTTT
CALDREGTGELFF
>TRBV15|NA|once|TRBJ2-1
TGTGCCACCAGCAGAGACGATGAGCAGTTCTTC
CATSRDDEQFF
>TRBV9|TRBD2|NA|TRBJ2-1
TGTGCCAGCAGCGTAAGCCTGAGCGGGGGCTATAACAATGAGCAGTTCTTC
CASSVSLSGGYNNEQFF
>TRBV6-4|TRBD1|NA|TRBJ1-5
TGTGCCAGCAGCCCGACAGGGGGGCAGCCCCAGCATTTT
CASSPTGGQPQHF
>TRBV30|NA|NA|TRBJ1-6
TGTGCCTGGAGGGTTGGCTTCGGTTCACCCCTCCACTTT
CAWRVGFGSPLHF
>TRBV30|NA|NA|TRBJ1-6
TGTGCCTGGAGGAGGGACGACGGATCACCCCTCCACTTT
CAWRRDDGSPLHF
>TRBV29-1|NA|few|TRBJ2-2
TGCAGCGTTGGAGACAGGAACACCGGGGAGCTGTTTTTT
CSVGDRNTGELFF
>TRBV14|TRBD1|NA|TRBJ1-4
TGTGCCAGCAGCCAGCGACAGGGGGCAAATAATGAAAAACTGTTTTTT
CASSQRQGANNEKLFF
>TRBV10-3|NA|few|TRBJ2-7
TGTGCCATCAGTGGATCGGGGGTTGGGACAGAGGGGTACGAGCAGTACTTC
CAISGSGVGTEGYEQYF
>TRBV7-8|NA|NA|TRBJ1-2
TGTGCCAGCAGCCCTACTGCAGACGGTCCCTATGGCTACACCTTC
CASSPTADGPYGYTF
>TRBV29-1|NA|NA|TRBJ1-2
TGCAGCGTTCAAACAGGGAACTATGGCTACACCTTC
CSVQTGNYGYTF
>TRBV4-2|NA|NA|TRBJ2-6
TGTGCCAGCAGCCCGACAGACTCTGGGGCCAACGTCCTGACTTTC
CASSPTDSGANVLTF
>TRBV29-1|NA|few|TRBJ2-1
TGCAGCGTGGAACGGCCAGGGGTTGCATTCGGTGAGCAGTTCTTC
CSVERPGVAFGEQFF
>TRBV27|TRBD1|NA|TRBJ1-2
TGTGCCAGCAGTTTAGGGACAGGGGGTAGCTATGGCTACACCTTC
CASSLGTGGSYGYTF
>TRBV27|TRBD2|NA|TRBJ2-5
TGTGCCAGCAGTTTATCTAGACTAGCGGGGTTAGGGACCCAGTACTTC
CASSLSRLAGLGTQYF
>TRBV29-1|NA|NA|TRBJ1-2
TGCAGCGTTACCACCCAGAAGAGCACCGTGGACTACACCTTC
CSVTTQKSTVDYTF
>TRBV30|NA|NA|TRBJ1-1
TGTGCCTGGCGTATTCGGAGTAACACTGAAGCTTTCTTT
CAWRIRSNTEAFF
>TRBV15|TRBD1|few|TRBJ2-7
TGTGCCACCAGCAGAGGTGGACAGGGATTCTACGAGCAGTACTTC
CATSRGGQGFYEQYF
>TRBV27|TRBD1|NA|TRBJ2-7
TGTGCCAGCAGTCCTGGACAGGGGAAGGGGTACGAGCAGTACTTC
CASSPGQGKGYEQYF
>TRBV11-2|NA|NA|TRBJ1-2
TGTGCCAGCAGCTTAGGGTCGAGGTCAGGAAGCAGCGGTGGCTACACCTTC
CASSLGSRSGSSGGYTF
>TRBV29-1|NA|NA|TRBJ2-7
TGCAGCGTTGTGGGTCAGGCATCCTACGAGCAGTACTTC
CSVVGQASYEQYF
>TRBV30|TRBD1|NA|TRBJ1-1
TGTGCCTGGAGGATCGGGACAGGACCGAACACTGAAGCTTTCTTT
CAWRIGTGPNTEAFF
>TRBV7-2|NA|few|TRBJ1-6
TGTGCCAGCAGCTACACAGGGACGTCGGCTTCACCCCTCCACTTT
CASSYTGTSASPLHF
>TRBV11-2|NA|few|TRBJ2-2
TGTGCCAGCAGCTTAGGATTTGGGGACACCGGGGAGCTGTTTTTT
CASSLGFGDTGELFF
>TRBV2|NA|NA|TRBJ2-7
TGTGCCAGCAGTGACTCCCCCGCCAGCTCCTACGAGCAGTACTTC
CASSDSPASSYEQYF
>TRBV30|NA|once|TRBJ1-1
TGTGCCTGGAGTGGTATGAGGAACACTGAAGCTTTCTTT
CAWSGMRNTEAFF
>TRBV5-1|TRBD1|NA|TRBJ2-5
TGCGCCAGCAGCTTGAAGGTCGTGGGACAGATTCAAGAGACCCAGTACTTC
CASSLKVVGQIQETQYF
>TRBV25-1|TRBD1|NA|TRBJ1-2
TGTGCCAGCAGACAGGGGATCTATGGCTACACCTTC
CASRQGIYGYTF
>TRBV5-4|TRBD2|few|TRBJ2-1
TGTGCCAGCAGCGACCCGACTAGCCTGAGGTACAATGAGCAGTTCTTC
CASSDPTSLRYNEQFF
>TRBV25-1|TRBD1|NA|TRBJ2-3
TGTGCCAGCGCAGCGCCACCGGGACAGGGTTTCTCAGATACGCAGTATTTT
CASAAPPGQGFSDTQYF
>TRBV27|NA|NA|TRBJ1-2
TGTGCCAGCAGACAACAAGGACAGTACTATGGCTACACCTTC
CASRQQGQYYGYTF
>TRBV7-2|NA|NA|TRBJ2-1
TGTGCCAGCAGCTTAGACCTTTTGGACTCTTACAATGAGCAGTTCTTC
CASSLDLLDSYNEQFF
>TRBV18|NA|NA|TRBJ1-2
TGTGCCAGCTCACCCGGAGGGGATAACTATGGCTACACCTTC
CASSPGGDNYGYTF
>TRBV7-9|NA|NA|TRBJ1-6
TGTGCCAGCAGCTCTAGACCTAATTCACCCCTCCACTTT
CASSSRPNSPLHF
>TRBV6-6|TRBD1|NA|TRBJ1-5
TGTGCCAGCAGTTACCCGACAGGGGGTGGCAATCAGCCCCAGCATTTT
CASSYPTGGGNQPQHF
>TRBV19|TRBD1|few|TRBJ2-1
TGTGCCAGTAGTGACCCGGGACAGGTGTCCCATGAGCAGTTCTTC
CASSDPGQVSHEQFF
>TRBV6-5|NA|NA|TRBJ1-2
TGTGCCAGCAGTTATAAGGGCTGGAATGGCTACACCTTC
CASSYKGWNGYTF